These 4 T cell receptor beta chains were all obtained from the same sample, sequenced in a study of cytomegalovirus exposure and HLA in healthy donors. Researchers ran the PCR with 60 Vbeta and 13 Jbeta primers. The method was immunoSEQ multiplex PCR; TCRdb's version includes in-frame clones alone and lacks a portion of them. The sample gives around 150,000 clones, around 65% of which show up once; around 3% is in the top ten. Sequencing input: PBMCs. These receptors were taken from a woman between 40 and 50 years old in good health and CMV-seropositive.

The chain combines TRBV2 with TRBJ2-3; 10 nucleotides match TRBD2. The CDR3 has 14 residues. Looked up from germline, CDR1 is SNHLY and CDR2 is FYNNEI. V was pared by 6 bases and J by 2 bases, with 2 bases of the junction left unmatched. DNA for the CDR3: TGTGCCAGCAGGCTAGCGGGAGCCACAGATACGCAGTATTTT. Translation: CASRLAGATDTQYF.

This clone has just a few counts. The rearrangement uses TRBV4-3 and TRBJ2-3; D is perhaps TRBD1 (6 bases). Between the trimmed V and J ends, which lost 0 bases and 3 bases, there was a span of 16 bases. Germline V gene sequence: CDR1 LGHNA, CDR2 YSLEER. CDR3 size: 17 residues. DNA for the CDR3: TGCGCCAGCAGCCAAGAAGGAGGCAGGGGACGGACAGATACGCAGTATTTT. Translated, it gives CASSQEGGRGRTDTQYF.

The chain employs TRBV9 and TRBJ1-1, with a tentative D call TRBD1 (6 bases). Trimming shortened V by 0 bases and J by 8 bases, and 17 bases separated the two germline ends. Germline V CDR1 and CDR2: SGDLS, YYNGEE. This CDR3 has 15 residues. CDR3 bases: TGTGCCAGCAGCGTAGGTCCCATTCAGGGGATCGAAGCTTTCTTT. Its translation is CASSVGPIQGIEAFF.

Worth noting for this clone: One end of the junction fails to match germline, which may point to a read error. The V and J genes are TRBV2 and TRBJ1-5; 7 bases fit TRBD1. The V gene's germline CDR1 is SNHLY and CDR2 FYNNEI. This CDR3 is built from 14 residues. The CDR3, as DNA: TGTGCCACAGCACAGGGGCACAGCAATCAGCCCCAGAATTTT. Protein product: CATAQGHSNQPQNF. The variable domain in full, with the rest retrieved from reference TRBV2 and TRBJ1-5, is EPEVTQTPSHQVTQMGQEVILRCVPISNHLYFYWYRQILGQKVEFLVSFYNNEISEKSEIFDDQFSVERPDGSNFTLKIRSTKLEDSAMYFCATAQGHSNQPQNFGDGTRLSIL.